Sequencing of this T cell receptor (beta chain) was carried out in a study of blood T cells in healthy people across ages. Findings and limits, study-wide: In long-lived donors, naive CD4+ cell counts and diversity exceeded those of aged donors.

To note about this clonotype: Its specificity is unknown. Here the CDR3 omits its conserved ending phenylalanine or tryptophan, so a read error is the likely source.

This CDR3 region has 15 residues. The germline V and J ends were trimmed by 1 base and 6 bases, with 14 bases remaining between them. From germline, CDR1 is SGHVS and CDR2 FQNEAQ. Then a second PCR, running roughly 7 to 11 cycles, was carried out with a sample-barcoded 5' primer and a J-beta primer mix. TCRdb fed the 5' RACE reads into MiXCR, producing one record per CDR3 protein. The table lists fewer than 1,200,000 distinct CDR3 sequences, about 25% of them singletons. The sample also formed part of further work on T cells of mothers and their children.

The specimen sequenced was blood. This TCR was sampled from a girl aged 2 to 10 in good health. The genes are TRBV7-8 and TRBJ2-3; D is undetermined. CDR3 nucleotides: TGTGCCAGCAGCTTAGGGGTAATTCACTGGGATACGCAGTATCTT. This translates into CASSLGVIHWDTQYL.